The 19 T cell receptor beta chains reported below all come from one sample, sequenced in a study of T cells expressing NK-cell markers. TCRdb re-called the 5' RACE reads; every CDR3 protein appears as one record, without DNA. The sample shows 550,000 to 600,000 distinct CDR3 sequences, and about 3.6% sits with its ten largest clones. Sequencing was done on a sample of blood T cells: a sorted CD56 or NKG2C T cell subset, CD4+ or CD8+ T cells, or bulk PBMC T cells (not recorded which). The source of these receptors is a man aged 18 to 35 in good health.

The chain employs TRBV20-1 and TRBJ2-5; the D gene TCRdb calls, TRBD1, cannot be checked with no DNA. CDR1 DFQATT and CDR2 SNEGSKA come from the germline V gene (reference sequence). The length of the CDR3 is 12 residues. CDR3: CSAGQNQETQYF.

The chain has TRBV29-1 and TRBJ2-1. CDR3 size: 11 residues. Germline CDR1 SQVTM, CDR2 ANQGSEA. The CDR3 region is CSGNSGNEQFF.

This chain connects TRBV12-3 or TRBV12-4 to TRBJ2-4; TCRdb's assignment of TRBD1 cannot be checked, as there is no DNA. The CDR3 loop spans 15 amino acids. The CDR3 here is CASSPGGVLKNIQYF.

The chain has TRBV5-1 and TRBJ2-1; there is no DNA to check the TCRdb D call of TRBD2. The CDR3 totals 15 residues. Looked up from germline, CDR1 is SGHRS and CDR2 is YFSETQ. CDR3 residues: CASSRTGLGPQEQFF.

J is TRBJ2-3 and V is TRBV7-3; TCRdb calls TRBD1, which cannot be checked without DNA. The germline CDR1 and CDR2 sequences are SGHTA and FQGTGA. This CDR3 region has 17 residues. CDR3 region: CASSLRGPVDGTDTQYF.

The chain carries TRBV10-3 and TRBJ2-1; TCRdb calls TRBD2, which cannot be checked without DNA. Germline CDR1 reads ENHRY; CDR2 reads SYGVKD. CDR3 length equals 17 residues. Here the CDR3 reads CAISESGTKSSYNEQFF.

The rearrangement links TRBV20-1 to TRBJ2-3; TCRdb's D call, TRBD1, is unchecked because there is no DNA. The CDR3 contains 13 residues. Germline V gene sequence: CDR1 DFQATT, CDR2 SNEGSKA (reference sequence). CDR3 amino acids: CSAGQGTTDTQYF.

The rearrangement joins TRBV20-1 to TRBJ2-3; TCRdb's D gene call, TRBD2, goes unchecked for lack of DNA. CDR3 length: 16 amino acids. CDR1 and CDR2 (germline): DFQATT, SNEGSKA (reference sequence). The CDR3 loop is CSASSALAGGFDTQYF.

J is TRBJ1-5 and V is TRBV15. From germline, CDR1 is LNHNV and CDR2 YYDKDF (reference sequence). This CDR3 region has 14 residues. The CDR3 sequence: CATSRVGSNQPQHF.

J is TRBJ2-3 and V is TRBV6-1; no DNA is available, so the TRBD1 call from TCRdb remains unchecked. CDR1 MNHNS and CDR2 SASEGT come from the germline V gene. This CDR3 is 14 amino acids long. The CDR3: CASSKDRGADTQYF.

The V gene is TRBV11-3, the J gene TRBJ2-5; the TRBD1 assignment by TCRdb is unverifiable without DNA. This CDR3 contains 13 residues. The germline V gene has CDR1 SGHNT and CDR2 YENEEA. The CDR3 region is CASCRDMSKTQYF. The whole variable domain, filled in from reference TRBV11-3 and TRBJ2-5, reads EAGVVQSPRYKIIEKKQPVAFWCNPISGHNTLYWYLQNLGQGPELLIRYENEEAVDDSQLPKDRFSAERLKGVDSTLKIQPAELGDSAVYLCASCRDMSKTQYFGPGTRLLVL.

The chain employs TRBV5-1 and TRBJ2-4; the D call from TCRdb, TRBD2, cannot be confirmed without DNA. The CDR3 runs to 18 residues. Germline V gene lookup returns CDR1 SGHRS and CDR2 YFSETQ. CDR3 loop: CASSPTEEILAGVGIQYF.

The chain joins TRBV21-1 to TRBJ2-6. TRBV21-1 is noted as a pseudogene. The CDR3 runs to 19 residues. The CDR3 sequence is CASSKAPTTAGSGANVLTF.

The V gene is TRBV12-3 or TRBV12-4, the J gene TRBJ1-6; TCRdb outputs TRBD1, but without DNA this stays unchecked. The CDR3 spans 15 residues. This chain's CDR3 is CASSPRQSNNSPLHF.

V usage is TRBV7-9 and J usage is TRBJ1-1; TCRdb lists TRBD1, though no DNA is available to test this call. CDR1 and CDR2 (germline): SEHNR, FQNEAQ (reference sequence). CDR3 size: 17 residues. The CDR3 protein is CASSQHRDRNQIVGAFF.

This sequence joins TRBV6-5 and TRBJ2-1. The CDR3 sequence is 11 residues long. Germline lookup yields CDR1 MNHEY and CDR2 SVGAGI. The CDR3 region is CASSYHQLQFF.

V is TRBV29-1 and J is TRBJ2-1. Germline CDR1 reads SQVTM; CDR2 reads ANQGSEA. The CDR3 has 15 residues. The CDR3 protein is CSVVLGGSSYNEQFF.

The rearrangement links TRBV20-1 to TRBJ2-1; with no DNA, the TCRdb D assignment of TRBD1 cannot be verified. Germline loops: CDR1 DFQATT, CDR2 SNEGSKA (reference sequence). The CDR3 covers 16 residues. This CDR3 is CSARGGGLGSYNEQFF.

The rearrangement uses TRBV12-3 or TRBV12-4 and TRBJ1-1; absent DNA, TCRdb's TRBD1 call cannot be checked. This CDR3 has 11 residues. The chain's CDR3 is CASTRGTEAFF.